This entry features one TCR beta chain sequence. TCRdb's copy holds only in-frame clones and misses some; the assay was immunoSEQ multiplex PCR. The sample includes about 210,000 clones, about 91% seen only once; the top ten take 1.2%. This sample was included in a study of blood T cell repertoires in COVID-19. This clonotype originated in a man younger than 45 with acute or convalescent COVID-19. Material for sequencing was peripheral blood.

This chain's CDR3 is CSAPRGGEQYF. CDR3 nucleotide sequence: TGCAGTGCCCCGCGGGGGGGCGAGCAGTACTTC. The chain recombines TRBV20-1 with TRBJ2-7, with 9 bases identical to TRBD2. This CDR3 has 11 residues. Germline V gene lookup returns CDR1 DFQATT and CDR2 SNEGSKA (reference sequence). Trimming removed 6 bases from V and 6 bases from J; junction bases left unmatched: 3.